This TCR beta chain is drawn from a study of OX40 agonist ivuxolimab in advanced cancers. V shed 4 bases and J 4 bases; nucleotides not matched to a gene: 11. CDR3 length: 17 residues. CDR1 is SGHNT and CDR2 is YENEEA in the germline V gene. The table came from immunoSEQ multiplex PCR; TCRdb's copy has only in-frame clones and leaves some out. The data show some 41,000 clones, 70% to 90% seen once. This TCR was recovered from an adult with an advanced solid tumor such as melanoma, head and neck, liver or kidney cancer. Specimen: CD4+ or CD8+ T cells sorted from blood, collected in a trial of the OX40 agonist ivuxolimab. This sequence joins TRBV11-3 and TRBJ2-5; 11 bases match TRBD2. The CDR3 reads CASSSHRLAGTVETQYF. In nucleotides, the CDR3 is TGTGCCAGCAGCTCCCACCGACTAGCGGGGACGGTAGAGACCCAGTACTTC. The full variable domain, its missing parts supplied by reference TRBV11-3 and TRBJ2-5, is EAGVVQSPRYKIIEKKQPVAFWCNPISGHNTLYWYLQNLGQGPELLIRYENEEAVDDSQLPKDRFSAERLKGVDSTLKIQPAELGDSAVYLCASSSHRLAGTVETQYFGPGTRLLVL.